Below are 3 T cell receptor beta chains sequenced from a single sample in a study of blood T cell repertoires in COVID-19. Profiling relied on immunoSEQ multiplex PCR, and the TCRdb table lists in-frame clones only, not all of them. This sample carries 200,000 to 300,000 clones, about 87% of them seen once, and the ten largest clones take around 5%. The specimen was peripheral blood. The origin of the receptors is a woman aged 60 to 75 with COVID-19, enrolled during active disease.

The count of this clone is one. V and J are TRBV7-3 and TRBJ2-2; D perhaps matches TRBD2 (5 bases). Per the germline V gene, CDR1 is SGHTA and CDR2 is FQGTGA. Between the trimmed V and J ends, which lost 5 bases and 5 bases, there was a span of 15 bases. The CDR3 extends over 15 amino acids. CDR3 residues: CASSPFTSKTGELFF. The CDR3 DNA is TGTGCCAGCAGCCCTTTTACTAGTAAGACCGGGGAGCTGTTTTTT.

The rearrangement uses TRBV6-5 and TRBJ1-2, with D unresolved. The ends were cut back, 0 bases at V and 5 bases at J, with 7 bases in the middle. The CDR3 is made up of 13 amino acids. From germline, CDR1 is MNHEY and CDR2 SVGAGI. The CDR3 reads CASSYSGVYGYTF. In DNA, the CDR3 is TGTGCCAGCAGTTACTCGGGAGTATATGGCTACACCTTC.

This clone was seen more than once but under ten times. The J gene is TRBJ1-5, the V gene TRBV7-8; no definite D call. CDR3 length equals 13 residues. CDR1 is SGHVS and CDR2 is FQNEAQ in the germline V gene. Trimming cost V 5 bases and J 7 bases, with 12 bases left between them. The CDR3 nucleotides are TGTGCCAGCAGCCCCACCGAGGGCCAGCCCCAGCATTTT. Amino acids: CASSPTEGQPQHF.